This TCR beta chain was documented in a study of T cells in Graves' hyperthyroidism and ophthalmopathy. The study, taken as a whole, reports: Most clonotypes expanded in thyroid above 0.001 were likewise present in blood. Ophthalmopathy and stable hyperthyroidism were separated by a 13 V-J model.

Uncontrolled infection, other autoimmune disease, pregnancy and lactation each barred patients from inclusion. With respect to this clonotype: Its antigen is not identified.

Amplified TCR beta CDR3 regions derived from RNA transcripts. First-round RT-PCR targeting the TCR CDR3 was performed with the HTBI primer set. TCRdb ran MiXCR on the multiplex PCR reads and lists one entry per CDR3 protein. The table shows about 380,000 distinct CDR3 sequences, with roughly 13% occurring only once. This CDR3 contains 16 residues. The germline V gene has CDR1 MNHNS and CDR2 SASEGT. Germline trimming cut 6 bases from V and 0 bases from J; bases unmatched to any gene: 9. The sequence came from a man under 40 with Graves' hyperthyroidism that later progressed to Graves' ophthalmopathy. The sequenced sample was blood. The chain links TRBV6-1 to TRBJ2-5, with 8 nucleotides matching TRBD1. In nucleotides, the CDR3 is TGTGCCAGCAGGACCGGACAGGGAACTTACCAAGAGACCCAGTACTTC. Encoded protein: CASRTGQGTYQETQYF.